The rows below give T cell receptor beta chains drawn from one sample of a study of blood T cell repertoires in COVID-19. Using immunoSEQ multiplex PCR, the repertoire was profiled, and TCRdb retains in-frame clones only, with some absent. The repertoire consists of 250,000 to 400,000 clones, with approximately 87% occurring once and the leading ten covering about 5.2%. Material: PBMCs or T cells enriched from blood (not recorded which). The receptor set was obtained from a woman aged 25 to 39 who had recovered from COVID-19. CDR3s include the opening cysteine and the closing phenylalanine or tryptophan. Each record gives: CDR3 DNA, CDR3 protein, J gene, V gene, D gene, clone size. A D gene is named only where the DNA matches it firmly. Clone size is shown for a subset of rows, as once, few, many or a class of expanded clone.

TGCGCCAGCAGCCAAGTCGGAGGGAACTATGGCTACACCTTC	CASSQVGGNYGYTF	TRBJ1-2	TRBV4-1	-	many
TGTGCCAGCACCGGGACAGGGCACAATTCACCCCTCCACTTT	CASTGTGHNSPLHF	TRBJ1-6	TRBV7-9	TRBD1	-
TGCGCCAGCAGCTTCCTAGAGGCCGGGGAGCTGTTTTTT	CASSFLEAGELFF	TRBJ2-2	TRBV5-1	-	-
TGTGCCAGCAGTCTGGACTACACTGAAGCTTTCTTT	CASSLDYTEAFF	TRBJ1-1	TRBV28	-	-
TGTGCCAGCAGTTACGAGGGATTCACCGGGGAGCTGTTTTTT	CASSYEGFTGELFF	TRBJ2-2	TRBV6-6	-	-
TGCGCCAGCAGCCAGGGCCTCAATGGGAAACTGTTTTTT	CASSQGLNGKLFF	TRBJ1-4	TRBV4-1	-	once
TGTGCCAGCAGCCCCACGAGAGCGGGGGGTAACAATGAGCAGTTCTTC	CASSPTRAGGNNEQFF	TRBJ2-1	TRBV4-2	TRBD2	-
TGTGCCATCAGTGCTCGGGACTCAGATACGCAGTATTTT	CAISARDSDTQYF	TRBJ2-3	TRBV10-3	-	-
TGTGCCAGCAGCCCAACAGGCTCCCACTATGGCTACACCTTC	CASSPTGSHYGYTF	TRBJ1-2	TRBV7-2	-	-
TGTGCCAGCTCACCAACCTTTCCACAGGGCCGGGAGGGCTATGGCTACACCTTC	CASSPTFPQGREGYGYTF	TRBJ1-2	TRBV18	-	-
TGTGCCAGCAGCTTACGGGGTAGCGGGGATAACACCGGGGAGCTGTTTTTT	CASSLRGSGDNTGELFF	TRBJ2-2	TRBV7-9	TRBD2	-
TGTGCCATCAGTGCCATCGGTACAGATACGCAGTATTTT	CAISAIGTDTQYF	TRBJ2-3	TRBV10-3	-	-
TGTGCCAGCAGCTCCCGTCGGGTTTCCCGAAACACCATATATTTT	CASSSRRVSRNTIYF	TRBJ1-3	TRBV3-1/TRBV3-2	-	-
TGTGCCAGCAGCGTATCAGGTCGTCAGCCCCAGCATTTT	CASSVSGRQPQHF	TRBJ1-5	TRBV5-5	-	-
TGCAGTGCATTACTAGGAAATGAGCAGTTCTTC	CSALLGNEQFF	TRBJ2-1	TRBV20-1	-	-
TGTGCCAGCAGCCCCGGACAGGGGGCCCCTAACTATGGCTACACCTTC	CASSPGQGAPNYGYTF	TRBJ1-2	TRBV5-6	TRBD1	-
TGTGCCAGCAGCTTAGGTCCTAGCGGGGAATACGAGCAGTACTTC	CASSLGPSGEYEQYF	TRBJ2-7	TRBV7-2	TRBD2	-
TGTGCCAGCAGCGTTGTTAGCGGGGGGCCAGATACGCAGTATTTT	CASSVVSGGPDTQYF	TRBJ2-3	TRBV5-4	TRBD2	-
TGTGCCAGCAGCATTGACAGGGCCTACTATGGCTACACCTTC	CASSIDRAYYGYTF	TRBJ1-2	TRBV11-2	TRBD1	-
TGTGCCAGCAGGGGACTCTCAGTGGGTCGCACAGATACGCAGTATTTT	CASRGLSVGRTDTQYF	TRBJ2-3	TRBV5-6	-	-
TGTGCCAGCAGGAGACTAGCGGGGGGACCGCCGGAGCAGTACTTC	CASRRLAGGPPEQYF	TRBJ2-7	TRBV2	TRBD2	-
TGTGCCAGCAGCCCCCGTCCCGGGACAGGCTATAATGAGCAGTTCTTC	CASSPRPGTGYNEQFF	TRBJ2-1	TRBV7-3	TRBD1	once
TGTGCCAGCAGCTCCCGGGGACTCTCTGGGGCCAACGTCCTGACTTTC	CASSSRGLSGANVLTF	TRBJ2-6	TRBV21-1	-	-
TGTGCCATCAGTGGATTCCCCCTAGGACAGGGCGGACAAGAGACCCAGTACTTC	CAISGFPLGQGGQETQYF	TRBJ2-5	TRBV10-3	TRBD1	-
TGCGCCAGCGGATACCGGACTGACTCAGATACGCAGTATTTT	CASGYRTDSDTQYF	TRBJ2-3	TRBV5-1	-	-
TGTGCCAGAAGCGACCTTGGCAGGGCCTCTGGGGCCAACGTCCTGACTTTC	CARSDLGRASGANVLTF	TRBJ2-6	TRBV5-3	-	-
TGTGCCAGCAGTTCAGGGTTCAATCAGCCCCAGCATTTT	CASSSGFNQPQHF	TRBJ1-5	TRBV6-5	-	many
TGTGCCAGCAGTTTAGGACAGGGGGGAGAGCTGTTTTTT	CASSLGQGGELFF	TRBJ2-2	TRBV12-3/TRBV12-4	TRBD1	once
TGTGCCAGTGGACAGGGATTTAGGGCACCCCTCCACTTT	CASGQGFRAPLHF	TRBJ1-6	TRBV19	TRBD1	few
TGTGCCACCAGTGAGACAGGAGGTTACCAAGAGACCCAGTACTTC	CATSETGGYQETQYF	TRBJ2-5	TRBV24-1	-	-
TGTGCCAGCAGCTCACAGGGGGGCGTTGAAAAACTGTTTTTT	CASSSQGGVEKLFF	TRBJ1-4	TRBV2	TRBD1	once
TGTGCCAGCAGCTTAGTTCCGGCGGACACTGAAGCTTTCTTT	CASSLVPADTEAFF	TRBJ1-1	TRBV11-2	-	-
TGTGCCAGCTCCGGAGGGGGCAATCAGCCCCAGCATTTT	CASSGGGNQPQHF	TRBJ1-5	TRBV18	-	once
TGTGCCACCAGCAGGGGACAGGGGGAAGCAGATACGCAGTATTTT	CATSRGQGEADTQYF	TRBJ2-3	TRBV15	TRBD1	-
TGCGCCAGCCTGACAACCGATCAGCCCCAGCATTTT	CASLTTDQPQHF	TRBJ1-5	TRBV10-1	-	-
TGTGCCAGTAGTATCATGGAGACTCAGCCCCAGCATTTT	CASSIMETQPQHF	TRBJ1-5	TRBV19	-	-
TGTGCCAGCAGCTTAGCGGGACTAGCGGGGGGGCTGGTATCCTACGAGCAGTACTTC	CASSLAGLAGGLVSYEQYF	TRBJ2-7	TRBV7-2	TRBD2	-
TGCAGCGTTGTCGGCAGGGACAAAGCCACCGGGGAGCTGTTTTTT	CSVVGRDKATGELFF	TRBJ2-2	TRBV29-1	-	-
TGTGCCAGCAGTTACTCGAGGACAGCCTATGGCTACACCTTC	CASSYSRTAYGYTF	TRBJ1-2	TRBV6-5	-	once
TGTGCCCTAGGGACATTCCTTGGCTACACCTTC	CALGTFLGYTF	TRBJ1-2	TRBV28	-	-
TGTGCCAGCAGCGGACAGACAGGGTCAGGAAACACCATATATTTT	CASSGQTGSGNTIYF	TRBJ1-3	TRBV9	TRBD1	-
TGTGCCAGCAGCGTTGACAGTTCCACCGGGGAGCTGTTTTTT	CASSVDSSTGELFF	TRBJ2-2	TRBV5-4	-	-
TGTGCCTGGGATCCGACAGGGAGTAATGAAAAACTGTTTTTT	CAWDPTGSNEKLFF	TRBJ1-4	TRBV30	TRBD1	-
TGTGCCATCAGTGAGGGGTATGGACTAGCGGGGGGGTACCAAGAGACCCAGTACTTC	CAISEGYGLAGGYQETQYF	TRBJ2-5	TRBV10-3	TRBD2	-
TGTGCCAGCAGCTTAGATCCAGGGGCGAACACCGGGGAGCTGTTTTTT	CASSLDPGANTGELFF	TRBJ2-2	TRBV11-2	-	-
TGTGCCAGCTCACCCAGGGTTGCGGGGGGTCTTGCTGAAGCTTTCTTT	CASSPRVAGGLAEAFF	TRBJ1-1	TRBV18	-	-
TGTGCCAGCAGCGTAGAAGGGAGCGGGGCGGTCCTCTCCTACGAGCAGTACTTC	CASSVEGSGAVLSYEQYF	TRBJ2-7	TRBV9	TRBD2	-
TGTGCCAGCAGTACAGGGGGCGAGGTCCAGCCCCAGCATTTT	CASSTGGEVQPQHF	TRBJ1-5	TRBV2	TRBD1	few
TGTGCCAGCAGCTGGAGTTCGGAGTCTTATGGCTACACCTTC	CASSWSSESYGYTF	TRBJ1-2	TRBV5-4	-	-
TGTGCCAGCAGTGAAGTACAGGGCAATCAGCCCCAGCATTTT	CASSEVQGNQPQHF	TRBJ1-5	TRBV6-1	-	-
TGTGCCACCAGCAGCCTCCCTAGGAGAGATCTGAACACTGAAGCTTTCTTT	CATSSLPRRDLNTEAFF	TRBJ1-1	TRBV15	-	-
TGCGCCAGCAGCGCGCGACAGGGGTTGAACACTGAAGCTTTCTTT	CASSARQGLNTEAFF	TRBJ1-1	TRBV4-3	TRBD1	-
TGTGCCAGCAGCCGTACAGCGGACACTGAAGCTTTCTTT	CASSRTADTEAFF	TRBJ1-1	TRBV7-2	-	-
TGTGCCAGCAGCTTATCTAGCGGGGGCAAGTACAATGAGCAGTTCTTC	CASSLSSGGKYNEQFF	TRBJ2-1	TRBV7-3	TRBD2	-